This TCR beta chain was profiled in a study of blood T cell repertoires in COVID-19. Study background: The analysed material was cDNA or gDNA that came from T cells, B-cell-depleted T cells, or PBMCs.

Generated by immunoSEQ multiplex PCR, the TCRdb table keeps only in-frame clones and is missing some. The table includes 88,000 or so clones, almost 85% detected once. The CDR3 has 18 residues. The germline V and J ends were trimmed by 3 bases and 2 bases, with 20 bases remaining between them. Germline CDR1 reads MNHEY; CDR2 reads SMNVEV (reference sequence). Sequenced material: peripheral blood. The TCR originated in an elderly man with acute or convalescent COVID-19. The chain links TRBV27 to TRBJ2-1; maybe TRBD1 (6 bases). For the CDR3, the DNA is TGTGCCAGCAGTTTGGACAGAAGCGGACTGAGGCCCTACAATGAGCAGTTCTTC. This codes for CASSLDRSGLRPYNEQFF.